This T cell receptor (beta chain) was found in a study of vaccination and CD4 T cells after COVID-19. The Oncomine TCR Beta short-read assay was applied to DNA of cultured CD4+ T cells. TCRdb re-analysed the PCR reads in MiXCR, keeping a single row per CDR3 protein. The sample holds roughly 18,000 distinct CDR3 sequences, less than 70% seen once. Losses at the gene ends were 11 bases for V and 4 bases for J; bases not matched to a gene: 7. From germline, CDR1 is SNHLY and CDR2 FYNNEI. The CDR3 is 13 residues long. The treatment is: approximately 9-day PBMC culture with coronavirus spike peptide pools or control peptides (ViraFEST assay). Under the ViraFEST approach, antigen-specific T cells were expanded with peptide pools and TCRs subsequently sequenced. Concerning this clonotype: Its antigen is currently unknown.

This sequence joins TRBV2 and TRBJ1-1, with 10 nucleotides matching TRBD1. The sequencing input was CD4+ T cells from blood, cultured in vitro. This clonotype was sampled from a human donor who had recovered from COVID-19. Written as DNA, the CDR3 is TGTGCCGGCACCGGGACAGGGGCCACTGAAGCTTTCTTT. Translation gives CAGTGTGATEAFF.